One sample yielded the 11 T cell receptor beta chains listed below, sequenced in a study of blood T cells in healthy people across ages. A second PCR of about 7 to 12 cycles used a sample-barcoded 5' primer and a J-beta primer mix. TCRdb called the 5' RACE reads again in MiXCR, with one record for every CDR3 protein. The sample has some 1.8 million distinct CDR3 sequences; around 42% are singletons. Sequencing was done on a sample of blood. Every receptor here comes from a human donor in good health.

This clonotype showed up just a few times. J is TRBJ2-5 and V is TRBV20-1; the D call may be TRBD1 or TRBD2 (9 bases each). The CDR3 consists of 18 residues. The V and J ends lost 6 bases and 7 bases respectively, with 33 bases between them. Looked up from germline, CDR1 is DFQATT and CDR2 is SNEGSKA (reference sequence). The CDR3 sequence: CSATGQGRSGSQVGTQYF. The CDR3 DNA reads TGCAGTGCCACGGGACAGGGACGTAGCGGGAGCCAAGTCGGGACCCAGTACTTC.

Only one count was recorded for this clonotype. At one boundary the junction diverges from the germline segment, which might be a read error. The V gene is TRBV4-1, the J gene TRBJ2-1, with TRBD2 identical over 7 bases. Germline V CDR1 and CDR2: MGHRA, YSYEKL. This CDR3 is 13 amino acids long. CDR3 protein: CTSSPRDYYEQFF. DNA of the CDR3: TGCACCAGCAGCCCCCGGGACTACTATGAGCAGTTCTTC.

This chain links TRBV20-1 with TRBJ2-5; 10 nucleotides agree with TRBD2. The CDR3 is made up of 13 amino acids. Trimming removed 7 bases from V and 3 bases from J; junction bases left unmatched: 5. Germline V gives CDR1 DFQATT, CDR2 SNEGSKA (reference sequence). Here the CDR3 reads CSVWTSGKETQYF. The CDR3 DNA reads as TGCAGTGTCTGGACTAGCGGCAAAGAGACCCAGTACTTC.

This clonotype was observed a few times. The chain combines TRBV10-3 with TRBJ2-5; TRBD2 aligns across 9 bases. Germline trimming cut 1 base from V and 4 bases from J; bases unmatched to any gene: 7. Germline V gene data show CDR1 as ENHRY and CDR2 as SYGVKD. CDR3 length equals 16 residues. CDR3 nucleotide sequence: TGTGCCATCAGTGAGTATAGACGAGCGGGAGGAGAGACCCAGTACTTC. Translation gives CAISEYRRAGGETQYF.

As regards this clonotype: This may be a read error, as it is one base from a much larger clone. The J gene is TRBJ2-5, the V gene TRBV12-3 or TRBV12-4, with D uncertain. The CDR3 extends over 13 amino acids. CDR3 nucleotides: TGTGTCAGCAGTTTGGCAGCTCAAGAGACCCAGTACTTC. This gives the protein CVSSLAAQETQYF.

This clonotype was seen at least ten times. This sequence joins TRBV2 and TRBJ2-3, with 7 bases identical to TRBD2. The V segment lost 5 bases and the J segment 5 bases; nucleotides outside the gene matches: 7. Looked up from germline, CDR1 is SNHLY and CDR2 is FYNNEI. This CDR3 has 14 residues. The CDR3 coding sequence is TGTGCCAGCAGTCTCGGGGTAGCGGGAGATACGCAGTATTTT. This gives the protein CASSLGVAGDTQYF. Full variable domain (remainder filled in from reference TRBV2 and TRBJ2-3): EPEVTQTPSHQVTQMGQEVILRCVPISNHLYFYWYRQILGQKVEFLVSFYNNEISEKSEIFDDQFSVERPDGSNFTLKIRSTKLEDSAMYFCASSLGVAGDTQYFGPGTRLTVL.

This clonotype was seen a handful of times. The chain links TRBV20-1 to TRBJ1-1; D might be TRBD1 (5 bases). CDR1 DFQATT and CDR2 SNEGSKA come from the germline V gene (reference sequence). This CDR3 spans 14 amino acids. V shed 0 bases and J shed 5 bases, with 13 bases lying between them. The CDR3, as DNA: TGCAGTGCTAGAGATTGGCGGGGACTAACTGAAGCTTTCTTT. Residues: CSARDWRGLTEAFF.

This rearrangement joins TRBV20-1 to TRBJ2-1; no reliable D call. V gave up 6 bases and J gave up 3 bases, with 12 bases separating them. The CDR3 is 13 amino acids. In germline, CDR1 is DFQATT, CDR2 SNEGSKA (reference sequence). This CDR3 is CSASLWGYNEQFF. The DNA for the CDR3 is TGCAGTGCCTCCCTGTGGGGCTACAATGAGCAGTTCTTC.

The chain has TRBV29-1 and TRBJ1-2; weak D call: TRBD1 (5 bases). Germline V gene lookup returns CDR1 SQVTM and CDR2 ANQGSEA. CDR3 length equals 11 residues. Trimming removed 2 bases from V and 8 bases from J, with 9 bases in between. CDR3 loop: CSVEKGRGYTF. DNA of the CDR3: TGCAGCGTTGAAAAGGGGAGAGGCTACACCTTC.

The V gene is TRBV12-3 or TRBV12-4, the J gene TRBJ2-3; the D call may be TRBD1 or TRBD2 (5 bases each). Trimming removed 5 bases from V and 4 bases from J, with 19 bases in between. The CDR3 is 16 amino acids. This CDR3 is CASSPLGVAGPDTQYF. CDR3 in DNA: TGTGCCAGCAGTCCCCTGGGGGTAGCTGGCCCAGATACGCAGTATTTT.

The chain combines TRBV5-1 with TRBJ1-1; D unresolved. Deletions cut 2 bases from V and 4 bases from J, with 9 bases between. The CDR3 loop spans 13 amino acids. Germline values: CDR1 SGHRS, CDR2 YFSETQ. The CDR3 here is CASSLGVLTEAFF. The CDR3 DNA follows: TGCGCCAGCAGCTTAGGCGTTCTCACTGAAGCTTTCTTT.